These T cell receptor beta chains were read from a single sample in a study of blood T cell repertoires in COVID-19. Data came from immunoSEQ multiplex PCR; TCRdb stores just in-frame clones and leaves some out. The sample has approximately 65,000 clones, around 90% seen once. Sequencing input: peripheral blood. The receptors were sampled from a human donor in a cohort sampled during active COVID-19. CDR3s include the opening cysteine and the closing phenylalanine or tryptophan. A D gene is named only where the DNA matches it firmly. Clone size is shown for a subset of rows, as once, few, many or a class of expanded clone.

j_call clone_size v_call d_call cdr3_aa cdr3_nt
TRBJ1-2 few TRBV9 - CASSVGSKAWGGGYTF TGTGCCAGCAGCGTAGGCAGCAAGGCGTGGGGGGGTGGCTACACCTTC
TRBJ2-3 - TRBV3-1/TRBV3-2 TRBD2 CASSARVSGFTSTDTQYF TGTGCCAGCAGCGCGAGGGTTAGCGGGTTTACTAGCACAGATACGCAGTATTTT
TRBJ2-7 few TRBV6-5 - CASSSTVSEQYF TGTGCCAGCAGTTCGACAGTTTCAGAGCAGTACTTC
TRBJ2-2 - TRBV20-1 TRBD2 CSASVAGVVGELFF TGCAGTGCTAGTGTAGCGGGAGTCGTCGGGGAGCTGTTTTTT
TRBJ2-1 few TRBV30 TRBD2 CAWTSGSFSNEQFF TGTGCCTGGACTAGCGGGAGCTTCTCAAATGAGCAGTTCTTC
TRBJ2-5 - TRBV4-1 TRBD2 CASSQVHSGRAEETQYF TGCGCCAGCAGCCAAGTGCATAGCGGGAGGGCCGAGGAGACCCAGTACTTC
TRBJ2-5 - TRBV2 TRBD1 CASSSGTGGAETQYF TGTGCCAGCAGTAGCGGGACAGGGGGCGCGGAGACCCAGTACTTC
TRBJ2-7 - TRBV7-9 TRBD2 CASSLDSRGMTYEQYF TGTGCCAGCAGCTTAGATTCGCGGGGGATGACCTACGAGCAGTACTTC
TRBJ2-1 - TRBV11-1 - CASSPSDEQFF TGTGCCAGCAGCCCGTCAGATGAGCAGTTCTTC
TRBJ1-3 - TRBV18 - CASSPQEEAGNTIYF TGTGCCAGCTCACCGCAGGAGGAAGCTGGAAACACCATATATTTT